This is a list of T cell receptor beta chains from one sample in a study of response to subunit inactivated influenza vaccine. TCRdb re-derived calls from the RT-PCR reads in MiXCR, one entry per CDR3 protein. The data hold 700,000 to 800,000 distinct CDR3 sequences, with approximately 17% observed a single time. The sequencing here drew on PBMCs from blood, taken roughly 5 days after vaccination. All receptors come from a man aged 50-59 years who received an inactivated influenza vaccine. Each CDR3 is given with its conserved first and last residue. Each record gives: CDR3 length, V gene, D gene, clone size, J gene, CDR3 DNA, CDR3 protein. A D gene is named only where the DNA matches it firmly. Clone size is shown for a subset of rows, as once, few, many or a class of expanded clone.

15,TRBV12-3/TRBV12-4,TRBD1,many,TRBJ2-7,TGTGCCAGCAGTTTCCAGGGGGCGTGGGCCTACGAGCAGTACTTC,CASSFQGAWAYEQYF
15,TRBV12-3/TRBV12-4,TRBD2,.,TRBJ2-3,TGTGCCAGCAGTCCCTCTAGCGGGGGCACAGATACGCAGTATTTT,CASSPSSGGTDTQYF
16,TRBV2,TRBD2,.,TRBJ2-4,TGTGCCAGCAGTGAAAGCGGGGGGGGAGCCAAAAACATTCAGTACTTC,CASSESGGGAKNIQYF
15,TRBV29-1,TRBD2,many,TRBJ2-7,TGCAGCGTGGTCGGACTAGCGGGAGTGCCCTACGAGCAGTACTTC,CSVVGLAGVPYEQYF
16,TRBV20-1,TRBD1,.,TRBJ2-4,TGCAGTGCTAGGGACGGACAGGGGGCTTCCAAAAACATTCAGTACTTC,CSARDGQGASKNIQYF
17,TRBV5-1,TRBD1,.,TRBJ2-7,TGCGCCAGCAGCTGGGACAGGGAATTCCCTTCCAACTACGAGCAGTACTTC,CASSWDREFPSNYEQYF
11,TRBV7-3,.,.,TRBJ2-1,TGTGCCAGCAGCGCGGGTTTAGGGCAGTTCTTC,CASSAGLGQFF
14,TRBV5-1,.,few,TRBJ2-3,TGCGCCAGCAGCTTGGATGGGGCGGCAGATACGCAGTATTTT,CASSLDGAADTQYF
16,TRBV7-9,TRBD1,.,TRBJ2-2,TGTGCCAGCAGCTTTCCGGGACAGGCGTACACCGGGGAGCTGTTTTTT,CASSFPGQAYTGELFF
13,TRBV5-1,TRBD2,few,TRBJ2-3,TGCGCCAGCAGATCGGCTAGCGGGTATACGCAGTATTTT,CASRSASGYTQYF
16,TRBV15,TRBD1,few,TRBJ1-4,TGTGCCACCAGCAGCCAAGTAGGGGGCGCGAATGAAAAACTGTTTTTT,CATSSQVGGANEKLFF
13,TRBV28,TRBD1,.,TRBJ2-7,TGTGCCACAACAGGGGAACGCACCTACGAGCAGTACTTC,CATTGERTYEQYF
16,TRBV9,TRBD2,.,TRBJ2-1,TGTGCCAGCAGCGTAGATAGCGGGAGCCCCTACAATGAGCAGTTCTTC,CASSVDSGSPYNEQFF
15,TRBV27,TRBD2,few,TRBJ2-1,TGTGCCAGCAGTTTCCGACTAGCGGGAGACCATGAGCAGTTCTTC,CASSFRLAGDHEQFF
13,TRBV11-2,TRBD1,.,TRBJ1-2,TGTGCCAGCAGCTCAGACAGGGTGTGGGGCTACACCTTC,CASSSDRVWGYTF
13,TRBV5-1,TRBD2,many,TRBJ2-1,TGCGCCAGCAGCTTGGTAGGGCGGGAGAGCCAGTTCTTC,CASSLVGRESQFF
15,TRBV4-2,.,few,TRBJ2-7,TGTGCCAGCAGCCTCGCTCGAGGGACCTCCTACGAGCAGTACTTC,CASSLARGTSYEQYF
14,TRBV5-1,.,.,TRBJ2-3,TGCGCCAGCAGCCAGGGCGGGGTTACAGATACGCAGTATTTT,CASSQGGVTDTQYF
11,TRBV5-5,TRBD2,.,TRBJ2-1,TGTGCCAGCAGGCTAGCGGGCGAGCAGTTCTTC,CASRLAGEQFF
16,TRBV4-3,.,.,TRBJ2-1,TGCGCCAGCAGCCAAGATGGCCCGCTGGGAAACAATGAGCAGTTCTTC,CASSQDGPLGNNEQFF
15,TRBV20-1,.,.,TRBJ2-6,TGCAGTGCTAGAGCCAGGGGTTCTGGGGCCAACGTCCTGACTTTC,CSARARGSGANVLTF
14,TRBV6-5,TRBD2,few,TRBJ2-3,TGTGCCAGCAGTAACGGGGGGGCGTTGGGTACGCAGTATTTT,CASSNGGALGTQYF
15,TRBV24-1,.,few,TRBJ2-3,TGTGCCACCAGTGACTTGTGGCAGAACACAGATACGCAGTATTTT,CATSDLWQNTDTQYF
12,TRBV5-1,.,few,TRBJ1-6,TGCGCCAGCAGAGAGAACTCTTCACCCCTCCACTTT,CASRENSSPLHF
15,TRBV12-3/TRBV12-4,TRBD1,many,TRBJ1-6,TGTGCCAGCAGAGCTGACAGGGGATATAATTCACCCCTCCACTTT,CASRADRGYNSPLHF
16,TRBV15,TRBD1,.,TRBJ2-7,TGTGCCACCAGCAGGCAAACCGGGACAGCGCCAGGCGAGCAGTACTTC,CATSRQTGTAPGEQYF
15,TRBV9,TRBD2,.,TRBJ2-5,TGTGCCAGCAGCGTAGTTAGCGGGGGAGGGGAGACCCAGTACTTC,CASSVVSGGGETQYF
14,TRBV20-1,TRBD1,.,TRBJ2-7,TGCAGTGTCACAGGGGTGACCAGCTCCTACGAGCAGTACTTC,CSVTGVTSSYEQYF
13,TRBV12-3/TRBV12-4,.,few,TRBJ1-5,TGTGCCAGCAGTCTGGACATCGGACAGCCCCAGCATTTT,CASSLDIGQPQHF
13,TRBV20-1,.,many,TRBJ2-7,TGCAGGGCTACAAGGGGACAAGGGCACGAGCAGTACTTC,CRATRGQGHEQYF
15,TRBV20-1,.,.,TRBJ2-7,TGCAGTGCCCCGGGACCCTACCCAGGAAAACGCGAGCAGTACTTC,CSAPGPYPGKREQYF
12,TRBV10-3,.,.,TRBJ2-1,TGTGCCATCAGTGGAGTTAACAATGAGCAGTTCTTC,CAISGVNNEQFF
14,TRBV5-1,TRBD1,.,TRBJ2-5,TGCGCCAGCAGGGGAGACAGGGCGAGAGAGACCCAGTACTTC,CASRGDRARETQYF
13,TRBV5-1,.,.,TRBJ1-6,TGCGCCAGCAGAGCAGGGGACAATTCACCCCTCCACTTT,CASRAGDNSPLHF
15,TRBV3-1,.,.,TRBJ2-5,TGTGCCAGCAGCCAGGACCCCTGGGGGGCTGAGACCCAGTACTTC,CASSQDPWGAETQYF
18,TRBV5-5,TRBD1,.,TRBJ2-7,TGTGCCAGCAGCTACGGGACAGGCGCCTATTCTCCATTCTACGAGCAGTACTTC,CASSYGTGAYSPFYEQYF
15,TRBV4-2,.,few,TRBJ2-1,TGTGCCAGCAGCCAAGATTCACGGGGGCAGAATGAGCAGTTCTTC,CASSQDSRGQNEQFF
16,TRBV4-2,TRBD2,.,TRBJ2-7,TGTGCCAGCAGCCAAGGGCCCGGGACTAGCGGATACGAGCAGTACTTC,CASSQGPGTSGYEQYF
14,TRBV10-3,.,few,TRBJ1-5,TGTGCCATCAGTGAGTCGACGGGTTATCAGCCCCAGCATTTT,CAISESTGYQPQHF
17,TRBV4-1,.,.,TRBJ2-3,TGCACCAGCAGTCGGACGGGAGGGGGCCGAAGCACAGATACGCAGTATTTT,CTSSRTGGGRSTDTQYF
14,TRBV15,.,.,TRBJ2-3,TGTGCCACCAGCAGAGGAGTGGGCACAGATACGCAGTATTTT,CATSRGVGTDTQYF
14,TRBV12-3/TRBV12-4,.,many,TRBJ2-5,TGTGCCAGCAGCTCTGACTCCCCGGGTGGGACCCAGTACTTC,CASSSDSPGGTQYF